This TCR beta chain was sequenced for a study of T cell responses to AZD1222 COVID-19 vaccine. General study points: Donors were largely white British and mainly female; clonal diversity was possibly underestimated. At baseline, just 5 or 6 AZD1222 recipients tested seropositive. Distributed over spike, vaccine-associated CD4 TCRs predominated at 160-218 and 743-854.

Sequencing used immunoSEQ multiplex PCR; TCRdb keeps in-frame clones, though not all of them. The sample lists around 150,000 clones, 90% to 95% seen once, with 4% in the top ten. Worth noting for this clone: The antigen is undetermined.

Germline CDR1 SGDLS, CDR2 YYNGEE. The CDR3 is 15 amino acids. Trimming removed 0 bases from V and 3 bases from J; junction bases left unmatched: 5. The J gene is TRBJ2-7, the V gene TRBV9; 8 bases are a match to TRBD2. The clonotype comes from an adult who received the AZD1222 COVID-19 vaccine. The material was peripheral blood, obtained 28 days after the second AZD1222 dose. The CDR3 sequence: CASSVEVAGFYEQYF. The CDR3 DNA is TGTGCCAGCAGCGTAGAAGTAGCGGGATTCTACGAGCAGTACTTC. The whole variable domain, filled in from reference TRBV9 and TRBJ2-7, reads DSGVTQTPKHLITATGQRVTLRCSPRSGDLSVYWYQQSLDQGLQFLIQYYNGEERAKGNILERFSAQQFPDLHSELNLSSLELGDSALYFCASSVEVAGFYEQYFGPGTRLTVT.